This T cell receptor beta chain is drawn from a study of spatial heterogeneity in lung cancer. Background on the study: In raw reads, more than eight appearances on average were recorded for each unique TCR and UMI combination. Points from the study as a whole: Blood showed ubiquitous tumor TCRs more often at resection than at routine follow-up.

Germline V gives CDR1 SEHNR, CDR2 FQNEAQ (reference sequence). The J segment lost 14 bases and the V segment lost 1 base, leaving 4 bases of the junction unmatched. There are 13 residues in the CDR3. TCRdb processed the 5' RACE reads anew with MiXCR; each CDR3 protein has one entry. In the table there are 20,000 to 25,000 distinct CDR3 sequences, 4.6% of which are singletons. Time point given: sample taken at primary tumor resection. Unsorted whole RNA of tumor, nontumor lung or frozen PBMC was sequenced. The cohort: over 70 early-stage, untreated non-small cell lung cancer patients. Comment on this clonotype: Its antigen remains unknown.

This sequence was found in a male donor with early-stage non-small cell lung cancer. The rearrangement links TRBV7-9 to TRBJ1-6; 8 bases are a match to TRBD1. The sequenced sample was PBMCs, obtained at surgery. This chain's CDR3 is CASSLGEGQALHF. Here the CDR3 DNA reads TGTGCCAGCAGCTTAGGGGAGGGACAGGCCCTCCACTTT.